This entry features one T cell receptor beta chain sequence. Its specificity is unknown. This specimen comes from a study of shared clonotypes between healthy human individuals. Study-wide findings and caveats: Richness estimates generally favored naive over memory subsets. The generation probabilities recorded for non-shared clonotypes fell below those of clonotypes shared by all four donors. Shared across a handful of donors were 4% to 6% of the naive CD4 clonotypes.

Approximately 210 ng DNA, 30,000 or so T cell genomes, went into each sorted-subset replicate PCR. Data came from immunoSEQ multiplex PCR; TCRdb stores just in-frame clones and leaves some out. In the table there are about 1.9 million clones, 90% to 95% of which are singletons. CD45RO negativity and positive selection for CCR7 defined naive CD8 cells, a population that excluded terminally differentiated effector memory CD45RA+ cells. The V end lost 1 base, the J end lost 6 bases, and 6 bases lay between the germline ends. Germline assignment: CDR1 LNHDA and CDR2 SQIVND (reference sequence). The CDR3 length is 13 residues.

This sequence was found in a man younger than 35 in good health. Some clones in this sample may be carry-over from other donors' samples. The sequenced material came from naive CD8+ T cells from PBMCs. The V call is TRBV19, the J call TRBJ2-2; D ambiguous. The CDR3 sequence is CASSIGRSGELFF. Written as DNA, the CDR3 is TGTGCCAGTAGTATAGGAAGGTCCGGGGAGCTGTTTTTT.